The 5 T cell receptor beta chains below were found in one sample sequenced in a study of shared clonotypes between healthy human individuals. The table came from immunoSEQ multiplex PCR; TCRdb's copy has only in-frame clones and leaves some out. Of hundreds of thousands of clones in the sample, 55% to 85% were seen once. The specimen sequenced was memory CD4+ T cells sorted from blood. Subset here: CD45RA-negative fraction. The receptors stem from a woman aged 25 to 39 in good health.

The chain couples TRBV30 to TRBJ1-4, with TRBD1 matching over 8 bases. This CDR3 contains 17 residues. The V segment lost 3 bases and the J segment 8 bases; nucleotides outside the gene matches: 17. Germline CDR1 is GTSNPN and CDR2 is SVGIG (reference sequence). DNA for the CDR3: TGTGCCTGGAGAGATGGACAGGGTGGGGTATGGACGGAAAAACTGTTTTTT. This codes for CAWRDGQGGVWTEKLFF.

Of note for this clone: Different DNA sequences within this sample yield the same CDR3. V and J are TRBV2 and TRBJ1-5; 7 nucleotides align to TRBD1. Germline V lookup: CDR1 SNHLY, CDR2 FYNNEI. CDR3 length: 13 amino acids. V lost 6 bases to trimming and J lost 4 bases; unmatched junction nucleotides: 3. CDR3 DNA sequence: TGTGCCAGCAGGCAACAGGGGAATCAGCCCCAGCATTTT. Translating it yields CASRQQGNQPQHF.

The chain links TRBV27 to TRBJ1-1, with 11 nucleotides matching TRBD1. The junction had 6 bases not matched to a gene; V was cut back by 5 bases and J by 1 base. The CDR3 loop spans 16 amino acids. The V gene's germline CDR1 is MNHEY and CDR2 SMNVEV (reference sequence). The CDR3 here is CASSPRTGGKNTEAFF. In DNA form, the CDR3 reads TGTGCCAGCAGTCCGCGGACAGGGGGCAAGAACACTGAAGCTTTCTTT.

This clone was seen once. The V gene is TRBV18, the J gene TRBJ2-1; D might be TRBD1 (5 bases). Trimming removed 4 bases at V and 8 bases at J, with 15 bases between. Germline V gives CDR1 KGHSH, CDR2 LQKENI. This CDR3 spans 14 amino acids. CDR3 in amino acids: CASSQKGLVDEQFF. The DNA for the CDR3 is TGTGCCAGCTCACAAAAGGGGCTAGTGGATGAGCAGTTCTTC.

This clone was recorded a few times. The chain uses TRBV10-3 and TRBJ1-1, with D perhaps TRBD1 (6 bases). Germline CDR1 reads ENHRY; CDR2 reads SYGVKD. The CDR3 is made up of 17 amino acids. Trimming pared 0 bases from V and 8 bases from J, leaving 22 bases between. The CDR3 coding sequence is TGTGCCATCAGTGAGTCCTGGGGGGGGCTCAGAAGACCGGAAGCTTTCTTT. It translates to CAISESWGGLRRPEAFF.